Shown below are 31 T cell receptor beta chains from a single sample sequenced in a study of control samples from healthy donors and cancer patients. Assay: immunoSEQ multiplex PCR; the TCRdb copy retains only in-frame clones and omits some. The sample yields 150,000 or so clones, about 90% seen once. Sequenced input: blood. The origin of the receptors is a woman aged 30 to 39 in good health.

The chain carries TRBV19 and TRBJ2-7, with TRBD1 matching over 8 bases. Germline-derived CDR1 and CDR2 are LNHDA and SQIVND (reference sequence). V shed 10 bases, J shed 1 base, and the junction held 3 bases outside the gene matches. This CDR3 contains 12 residues. The DNA of the CDR3 is TGTGCCACAGGACAGGGATCCTACGAGCAGTACTTC. It yields the protein CATGQGSYEQYF.

This clone was recorded only once. The gene calls are TRBV6-5 and TRBJ1-5, with TRBD1 as a possible D gene (5 bases). The ends were cut back, 6 bases at V and 6 bases at J, with 18 bases in the middle. Germline loops: CDR1 MNHEY, CDR2 SVGAGI. The CDR3 covers 15 residues. As DNA, the CDR3 is TGTGCCAGCAGCCCGGGGGGGGGAGGTAGTCAGCCCCAGCATTTT. It codes for CASSPGGGGSQPQHF.

The rearrangement links TRBV3-1 (or the pseudogene TRBV3-2) to TRBJ1-1; D might be TRBD1 (5 bases). The germline V gene encodes CDR1 LGHDT and CDR2 YNNKEL (reference sequence). Trimming shortened V by 0 bases and J by 4 bases, and 12 bases separated the two germline ends. The length of the CDR3 is 15 residues. CDR3 in amino acids: CASSQEPGLSTEAFF. Written as DNA, the CDR3 is TGTGCCAGCAGCCAAGAGCCGGGGCTGAGCACTGAAGCTTTCTTT.

The chain uses TRBV25-1 and TRBJ2-7, with TRBD1 as a possible D gene (6 bases). This CDR3 has 13 residues. V gave up 2 bases and J gave up 4 bases, with 9 bases separating them. Germline lookup yields CDR1 MGHDK and CDR2 SYGVNS. This CDR3 is CASSEGGQYEQYF. CDR3 nucleotide sequence: TGTGCCAGCAGTGAAGGAGGACAGTACGAGCAGTACTTC.

The chain joins TRBV30 to TRBJ2-1; TRBD2 might be the D (6 bases). The CDR3 extends over 15 amino acids. Germline assignment: CDR1 GTSNPN and CDR2 SVGIG (reference sequence). Trimming left V 3 bases short and J 6 bases short, with 18 bases between. The CDR3 is CAWRSATRLLNEQFF. CDR3 sequence (DNA): TGTGCCTGGAGGTCGGCGACTAGGCTACTCAATGAGCAGTTCTTC.

This chain links TRBV4-1 with TRBJ1-5, with D tentatively TRBD1 (5 bases). CDR1 MGHRA and CDR2 YSYEKL come from the germline V gene. V lost 1 base, J lost 1 base, and 8 bases lay in between. CDR3 length: 15 residues. The CDR3 protein is CASSQVRDSNQPQHF. The CDR3 nucleotides read TGCGCCAGCAGCCAAGTGAGGGACAGCAATCAGCCCCAGCATTTT.

This clone was detected only once. The V and J genes are TRBV5-1 and TRBJ2-3, with TRBD2 matching 7 bases. Looked up from germline, CDR1 is SGHRS and CDR2 is YFSETQ. The CDR3 totals 15 residues. J lost 2 bases, V lost 2 bases, and 5 bases had no gene match. As DNA, the CDR3 is TGCGCCAGCAGCTTCTCTAGCGGACCCACAGATACGCAGTATTTT. It is translated as CASSFSSGPTDTQYF.

This chain links TRBV13 with TRBJ2-2; D not resolved. The V gene's germline CDR1 is PRHDT and CDR2 FYEKMQ (reference sequence). The CDR3 loop spans 14 amino acids. Trimming took 2 bases from V and 5 from J, leaving 9 bases between them. CDR3 DNA: TGTGCCAGCAGCTTACAGTTGCGAACCGGGGAGCTGTTTTTT. Amino acid sequence: CASSLQLRTGELFF.

The chain joins TRBV4-1 to TRBJ2-1; D gene ambiguous. This CDR3 region has 13 residues. Trimming stripped 4 bases from V and 6 bases from J, with 10 bases between. The germline V gene encodes CDR1 MGHRA and CDR2 YSYEKL. The CDR3 DNA sequence: TGCGCCAGCAGCCTCCTCATTGGCAATGAGCAGTTCTTC. Protein sequence: CASSLLIGNEQFF.

The chain recombines TRBV12-2 with TRBJ2-7; whether TRBD1, the table's D call, matches the DNA was not checked. TRBV12-2 is given as a pseudogene. The CDR3 is 15 residues long. In DNA form, the CDR3 reads TGTGCAAGTCGCCTAGATTGGGGGCATCCCTACGAGCAGTACTTC. The encoded protein is CASRLDWGHPYEQYF.

V and J are TRBV27 and TRBJ1-4; maybe TRBD1 (6 bases). CDR3 length equals 12 residues. Between the trimmed V and J ends, which lost 5 bases and 12 bases, there was a span of 13 bases. Germline V lookup: CDR1 MNHEY, CDR2 SMNVEV (reference sequence). CDR3 coding DNA: TGTGCCAGCAGTCGACTGGCAGGGGAACTGTTTTTT. This sequence encodes CASSRLAGELFF.

This chain joins TRBV2 and TRBJ1-6, with D uncertain. V was clipped by 6 bases and J by 7 bases, with 10 bases between them. This CDR3 has 13 amino acids. Germline-derived CDR1 and CDR2 are SNHLY and FYNNEI. CDR3 nucleotide sequence: TGTGCCAGCAGGCAGACGGGGAATTCACCCCTCCACTTT. Amino acids: CASRQTGNSPLHF. The variable domain in full, completed from reference TRBV2 and TRBJ1-6, reads EPEVTQTPSHQVTQMGQEVILRCVPISNHLYFYWYRQILGQKVEFLVSFYNNEISEKSEIFDDQFSVERPDGSNFTLKIRSTKLEDSAMYFCASRQTGNSPLHFGNGTRLTVT.

The genes are TRBV24-1 and TRBJ1-4; a possible D gene is TRBD1 (6 bases). The CDR3 extends over 15 amino acids. V dropped 3 bases and J dropped 7 bases, with 14 bases sitting between them. CDR1 and CDR2 from the germline V gene are KGHDR and SFDVKD. The CDR3 is CATSDTVTGGEKLFF. As DNA, the CDR3 is TGTGCCACCAGTGATACCGTGACAGGAGGTGAAAAACTGTTTTTT.

The rearrangement links TRBV11-2 to TRBJ2-3, with 11 positions matching TRBD1. V was pared by 4 bases and J by 6 bases, with 6 bases of the junction left unmatched. The CDR3 has 15 residues. Per germline, CDR1 SGHAT and CDR2 FQNNGV. CDR3 DNA sequence: TGTGCCAGCAGCTGGGGGGACAGGGGGATGGATACGCAGTATTTT. Its protein product is CASSWGDRGMDTQYF.

The chain uses TRBV27 and TRBJ1-2, with D possibly matching TRBD1 (6 bases). CDR1 is MNHEY, CDR2 SMNVEV, per germline (reference sequence). Trimming removed 1 base from V and 6 bases from J, with 15 bases in between. This CDR3 comprises 15 residues. CDR3 in DNA: TGTGCCAGCAGTTTATTTGGGGGGCGCAACGATGGCTACACCTTC. Translating it yields CASSLFGGRNDGYTF.

The chain is built from TRBV9 and TRBJ2-5; TRBD2 agrees at 7 bases. J was trimmed by 5 bases and V by 0 bases; bases with no gene match: 7. The CDR3 is made up of 15 amino acids. Germline V lookup: CDR1 SGDLS, CDR2 YYNGEE. Here the CDR3 reads CASSVEAGARETQYF. The CDR3 coding sequence is TGTGCCAGCAGCGTAGAGGCGGGAGCGAGGGAGACCCAGTACTTC. Drawing the rest from reference TRBV9 and TRBJ2-5, the complete variable domain is DSGVTQTPKHLITATGQRVTLRCSPRSGDLSVYWYQQSLDQGLQFLIQYYNGEERAKGNILERFSAQQFPDLHSELNLSSLELGDSALYFCASSVEAGARETQYFGPGTRLLVL.

The J gene is TRBJ1-3, the V gene TRBV30, with a possible D match to TRBD1 (5 bases). Trimming took 4 bases from V and 4 from J, leaving 8 bases between them. The CDR3 has 12 residues. Germline V CDR1 and CDR2: GTSNPN, SVGIG (reference sequence). CDR3 in amino acids: CAWKGLGNTIYF. The CDR3 nucleotides are TGTGCCTGGAAGGGGCTCGGAAACACCATATATTTT.

The chain is built from TRBV7-8 and TRBJ1-3; unclear D gene. CDR3 length: 12 residues. Trimming stripped 5 bases from V and 7 bases from J, with 9 bases between. The germline V gene has CDR1 SGHVS and CDR2 FQNEAQ. CDR3 sequence reads: CASSAYGNTIYF. CDR3 nucleotide sequence: TGTGCCAGCAGCGCCTACGGGAACACCATATATTTT.

The rearrangement links TRBV7-3 to TRBJ2-1, with 8 bases matching TRBD2. The CDR3 totals 14 residues. Germline CDR1 reads SGHTA; CDR2 reads FQGTGA. V was clipped by 3 bases and J by 9 bases; unmatched bases: 7. The CDR3 DNA sequence: TGTGCCAGCAGCTTGACGGGAGGGCAAAGTGAGCAGTTCTTC. Encoded protein: CASSLTGGQSEQFF.

This chain links TRBV6-5 with TRBJ2-5, with 11 bases lining up with TRBD1. J was trimmed by 1 base and V by 7 bases; bases with no gene match: 5. This CDR3 spans 15 amino acids. Per the germline V gene, CDR1 is MNHEY and CDR2 is SVGAGI. The CDR3 sequence: CASNGDRGFQETQYF. For the CDR3, the DNA is TGTGCCAGCAATGGGGACAGGGGGTTCCAAGAGACCCAGTACTTC.

V gene TRBV14 combines with J gene TRBJ1-1; D gene ambiguous. The germline gives CDR1 SGHDN, CDR2 FVKESK. This CDR3 has 15 amino acids. V dropped 8 bases and J dropped 4 bases, with 20 bases sitting between them. Here the CDR3 DNA reads TGTGCCAGCTCCTCGGGTTTGCGCCCGGGCACTGAAGCTTTCTTT. Protein sequence: CASSSGLRPGTEAFF.

With respect to this clone: The junction differs from germline at one of its ends, possibly a read error. The gene calls are TRBV7-7 and TRBJ2-5, with 7 bases that match TRBD1. This CDR3 spans 13 amino acids. Per the germline V gene, CDR1 is SSHAT and CDR2 is FNYEAQ (reference sequence). CDR3 sequence (DNA): TGTGCTAGCAGCACCGGGACAGCAGAGACCCAGTACTTC. It is translated as CASSTGTAETQYF.

This clone came up once. The chain links TRBV24-1 to TRBJ1-5, with D possibly being TRBD1 (5 bases). Looked up from germline, CDR1 is KGHDR and CDR2 is SFDVKD. Trimming took off 4 bases at V and 1 base at J, with 10 bases between the two ends. The CDR3 spans 15 residues. CDR3 DNA: TGTGCCACCAGTGACATGACAGAAAGCAATCAGCCCCAGCATTTT. This encodes CATSDMTESNQPQHF.

The V gene is TRBV28, the J gene TRBJ2-7, with 10 bases lining up with TRBD1. Germline V gives CDR1 MDHEN, CDR2 SYDVKM. The junction had 8 bases not matched to a gene; V was cut back by 4 bases and J by 5 bases. The CDR3 runs 15 residues. Written as DNA, the CDR3 is TGTGCCAGCAGTTCTCCGGGACAGGGGACAAACGAGCAGTACTTC. Translating gives CASSSPGQGTNEQYF.

This chain connects TRBV28 to TRBJ1-4; D gene uncertain. V lost 2 bases and J lost 3, with 7 bases in between. The CDR3 extends over 14 amino acids. The V gene's germline CDR1 is MDHEN and CDR2 SYDVKM. CDR3 protein: CASSLERPNEKLFF. In DNA form, the CDR3 reads TGTGCCAGCAGTTTAGAAAGGCCTAATGAAAAACTGTTTTTT.

The chain has TRBV7-2 and TRBJ2-3; D uncertain. This CDR3 has 11 residues. From germline, CDR1 is SGHTA and CDR2 FQGNSA. V gave up 7 bases and J gave up 0 bases, with 2 bases separating them. The CDR3 reads CASKSTDTQYF. The CDR3 DNA is TGTGCCAGCAAGAGCACAGATACGCAGTATTTT.

This clone was seen more than once but under ten times. The V gene is TRBV2, the J gene TRBJ1-4, with TRBD1 matching over 7 bases. The junction had 6 bases not matched to a gene; V was cut back by 3 bases and J by 11 bases. Germline CDR1 and CDR2: SNHLY and FYNNEI. There are 13 residues in the CDR3. The CDR3 nucleotides are TGTGCCAGCAGTGAGGCAGGGGGTTGGAAACTGTTTTTT. Its translation: CASSEAGGWKLFF. Based on the CDR3 plus reference TRBV2 and TRBJ1-4, the full variable domain is EPEVTQTPSHQVTQMGQEVILRCVPISNHLYFYWYRQILGQKVEFLVSFYNNEISEKSEIFDDQFSVERPDGSNFTLKIRSTKLEDSAMYFCASSEAGGWKLFFGSGTQLSVL.

This rearrangement joins TRBV24-1 to TRBJ2-6; D not resolved. This CDR3 spans 16 amino acids. The V gene lost 4 bases and the J gene lost 0 bases, with 9 bases spanning the gap. Germline CDR1 KGHDR, CDR2 SFDVKD. The CDR3 coding sequence is TGTGCCACCAGTGACAAACGAGTCTCTGGGGCCAACGTCCTGACTTTC. It codes for CATSDKRVSGANVLTF.

This chain joins TRBV5-5 and TRBJ2-5; either TRBD1 or TRBD2 may fit D (5 bases each). CDR1 and CDR2 (germline): SGHKS, YYEKEE (reference sequence). The CDR3 runs 14 residues. V lost 3 bases to trimming and J lost 4 bases, with 13 bases between them. CDR3 residues: CASSSDIGGETQYF. The CDR3 DNA follows: TGTGCCAGCAGCTCCGACATTGGGGGAGAGACCCAGTACTTC.

This chain joins TRBV6-1 and TRBJ1-1, with D possibly being TRBD1 (5 bases). Germline loops: CDR1 MNHNS, CDR2 SASEGT. Trimming removed 2 bases at V and 4 bases at J, with 17 bases between. CDR3 length: 16 residues. Here the CDR3 reads CASSERDPGGGTEAFF. The CDR3, as DNA: TGTGCCAGCAGTGAACGGGACCCCGGAGGTGGCACTGAAGCTTTCTTT.

The V and J genes are TRBV4-1 and TRBJ1-1; 7 nucleotides agree with TRBD1. V shed 1 base, J shed 1 base, and the junction held 6 bases outside the gene matches. The V gene's germline CDR1 is MGHRA and CDR2 YSYEKL. This CDR3 is 16 amino acids long. The CDR3 loop is CASSQGRGQWNTEAFF. CDR3 coding DNA: TGCGCCAGCAGCCAAGGCAGGGGACAGTGGAACACTGAAGCTTTCTTT.